This paragraph covers one T cell receptor beta chain sequence. It lacks a known antigen. No much larger clone is present one base from it, and per-base qualities are unavailable. The entry originates in a study of T-cell memory formation after mild COVID-19 (dated by TCRdb to the early 2020s). With regard to the full study: Most TCR sequence clusters were specific to one of the two donors. In a couple of donors, T-cell clones that expanded and contracted after mild COVID-19 were tracked by sequencing TCRalpha and TCRbeta repertoires over time. The cohort comprised two young, previously healthy adult volunteers, one female and one male.

The listed sequencing device is Illumina NovaSeq 6000. TCRalpha and TCRbeta cDNA libraries were constructed by 5'RACE with constant-segment primers, with sample barcodes and unique molecular identifiers being introduced. Trizol reagent was used to extract RNA from every sample. Libraries were amplified in two PCR steps, with a second sample barcode and Illumina TruSeq adapters added in the second step. Sequencing of libraries was performed on an Illumina NovaSeq with 2 x 150 bp paired-end reads. From the authors' description of their analysis: Reads were demultiplexed and collapsed into UMI-guided consensus sequences with migec v1.2.7. With mixcr v2.1.11, UMI consensuses were aligned to TRA and TRB V and J templates and assembled into clonotypes. Expanded or contracted clonotypes were those called significant by both edgeR and NoisET, with noise models trained on biological replicates. For edgeR calls, a false discovery rate-adjusted p below 0.01 and a log2 fold-change threshold of 1 were applied. As an exploratory analysis of dynamics, max-normalized trajectories of the 1000 most abundant clonotypes were examined with PCA combined with hierarchical clustering. The CD4 or CD8 phenotype of responding clones was assigned using the separately sequenced CD4+ and CD8+ repertoires. TCRdb reran the public reads through fastp at Q25 and MiXCR, keeping productive beta chains. Every entry covers one CDR3 protein and lists the most common genes and DNA from its rows. The V and J calls and clone size are TCRdb's, not the authors'. This sample gives about 390,000 distinct CDR3 sequences in total; approximately 16% of them show up just once. 20% to 25% of the sample rests with the top ten.

Ficoll-Paque density gradient centrifugation was used to isolate PBMCs. Points the paper makes about the study in general: Some responding clones were detected in pre-infection memory, which suggested that pre-existing cross-reactive memory T cells had joined the SARS-CoV-2 response. Contracting CD4+ clones were located mainly in the CM and EM memory subsets, whereas CD8+ clones were found to be enriched in EMRA. Clones contracting from day 15 to 85 had balanced CD4/CD8 phenotypes, while a second wave expanding from day 15 to 37 was biased towards CD4+. SARS-CoV-2 specificity was not confirmed for the second-wave clones peaking on day 37. The study included only a couple of mild cases, and larger cohorts that include severe cases with pre-infection samples were judged to be necessary.

V and J lose 2 bases and 4 bases, and a span of 12 bases separates them. The CDR3 holds 15 amino acids from the cysteine to the phenylalanine. Only the CDR3 region is kept as DNA, spanning 45 bases read in frame from base 1. From the germline V gene, CDR1 is LGHNA and CDR2 is YSLEER. This TCR came from a man between 18 and 29 years old who had mild COVID-19 (a few samples of this study predate the infection). The sample titles of this study are shuffled in the database, so cell type and time point are left out; the donor was told from shared clones. The specimen was PBMCs or a T cell subset sorted from them (not recorded which). Recombination joined TRBV4-3 with TRBJ1-5, with the D gene uncertain. The nucleotide sequence reads as follows: TGCGCCAGCAGCCAACGATTAGGACGGAATCAGCCCCAGCATTTT. Its translation reads: CASSQRLGRNQPQHF.